This T cell receptor beta chain appears in the sequencing data of a study of blood T cells in healthy people across ages. A J-beta primer mix and a sample-barcoded 5' primer were used in a second PCR of about 6 to 12 cycles. Via MiXCR, TCRdb re-called the 5' RACE reads, giving one row per CDR3 protein. Of around 1,000,000 distinct CDR3 sequences in the sample, around 25% were seen once. The sample providers were healthy Caucasian people from Russia, aged about 6 to 100. This clonotype was seen a handful of times. Germline lookup yields CDR1 ENHRY and CDR2 SYGVKD. The V and J ends lost 6 bases and 1 base, in that order; junction bases with no gene match: 3. The CDR3 is 14 residues long. This sample was shared with a second study, whose subject was T cells of mothers and their children. From that study: Biologically related mothers and children overlapped slightly more than unrelated pairs, a non-significant difference.

This chain links TRBV10-3 with TRBJ1-1, with 9 bases that match TRBD1. Sequenced sample: blood. This sequence was found in a girl aged 2-15 years in good health. CDR3 region: CAIRWTGENTEAFF. The CDR3 DNA reads as TGTGCCATCAGATGGACAGGGGAGAACACTGAAGCTTTCTTT.